This TCR beta chain was obtained from a study of OX40 agonist ivuxolimab in advanced cancers. On the study more broadly: Mean age 60 years, range roughly 20 to 85; around 80% male. Study-level results: CD8+ T cells (on average) carried more expanded clones than CD4+ T cells. Among the lowest peripheral clonal expansion occurred in 0.1-3.0 mg/kg partial responders. Which antigen the expanded peripheral T cells recognized is unknown.

A note on this clone: The antigen is unknown. Its ends do not fully match the called genes, so a read error is possible.

The CDR3 length is 15 residues. Germline V gene lookup returns CDR1 MNHEY and CDR2 SVGAGI. The table came from immunoSEQ multiplex PCR; TCRdb's copy has only in-frame clones and leaves some out. The table has 20,000 to 25,000 clones, around 84% seen once; the top ten hold 16%. This sequence was found in an adult with an advanced solid tumor such as melanoma, head and neck, liver or kidney cancer. The chain recombines TRBV6-5 with TRBJ1-2; D unclear. Sequenced here: CD4+ or CD8+ T cells sorted from blood, sampled in a trial of the OX40 agonist ivuxolimab. CDR3 sequence reads: CASSYNKEGLKGCTF. The DNA of the CDR3 is TGTGCCAGCAGTTATAATAAGGAGGGATTGAAGGGCTGCACCTTC.